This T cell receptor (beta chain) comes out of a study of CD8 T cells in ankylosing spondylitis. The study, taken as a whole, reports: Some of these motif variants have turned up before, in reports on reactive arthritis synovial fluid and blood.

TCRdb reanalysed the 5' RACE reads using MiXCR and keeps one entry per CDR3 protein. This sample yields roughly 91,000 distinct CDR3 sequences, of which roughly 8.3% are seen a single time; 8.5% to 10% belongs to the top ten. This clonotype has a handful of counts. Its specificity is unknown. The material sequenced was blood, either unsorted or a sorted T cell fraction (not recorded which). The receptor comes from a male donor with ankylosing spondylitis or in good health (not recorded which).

The chain's CDR3 is CASSLVIGRTEAFF. The CDR3 DNA follows: TGTGCCAGCAGCTTAGTTATAGGGCGGACTGAAGCTTTCTTT. The chain employs TRBV7-2 and TRBJ1-1; D gene ambiguous. V gave up 1 base and J gave up 5 bases, with 11 bases separating them. This CDR3 region has 14 residues. From germline, CDR1 is SGHTA and CDR2 FQGNSA.